This paragraph covers one T cell receptor beta chain sequence. No antigen is known for it. The V segment lost 5 bases and the J segment 7 bases; nucleotides outside the gene matches: 3. The CDR3 spans 13 residues. Germline assignment: CDR1 LNHDA and CDR2 SQIVND (reference sequence). Autoimmune disease history or systemic immunosuppression led to patient exclusion. These data belong to a study of OX40 agonist ivuxolimab in advanced cancers. Study overall: The dose of intravenous ivuxolimab that patients received every 2 weeks ranged from 0.01 to 10 mg/kg. From about 23 to 85 years was the age range, with a mean of roughly 64 years, and 70% to 85% were male.

The repertoire was sequenced with immunoSEQ multiplex PCR; TCRdb's copy has only in-frame clones and lacks some. The sample yields just under 85,000 clones, roughly 80% seen once. Findings and caveats of the study: Near-lowest levels of clonal expansion characterized partial responders at 0.1-3.0 mg/kg.

This chain connects TRBV19 to TRBJ2-1, with 9 bases fitting TRBD2. This receptor was identified in an adult with an advanced solid tumor such as melanoma, head and neck, liver or kidney cancer. The source material was CD4+ or CD8+ T cells sorted from blood, sampled in a trial of the OX40 agonist ivuxolimab. CDR3 sequence (DNA): TGTGCCAGTAGTGCGGGACTAGCTAATGAGCAGTTCTTC. This sequence encodes CASSAGLANEQFF.